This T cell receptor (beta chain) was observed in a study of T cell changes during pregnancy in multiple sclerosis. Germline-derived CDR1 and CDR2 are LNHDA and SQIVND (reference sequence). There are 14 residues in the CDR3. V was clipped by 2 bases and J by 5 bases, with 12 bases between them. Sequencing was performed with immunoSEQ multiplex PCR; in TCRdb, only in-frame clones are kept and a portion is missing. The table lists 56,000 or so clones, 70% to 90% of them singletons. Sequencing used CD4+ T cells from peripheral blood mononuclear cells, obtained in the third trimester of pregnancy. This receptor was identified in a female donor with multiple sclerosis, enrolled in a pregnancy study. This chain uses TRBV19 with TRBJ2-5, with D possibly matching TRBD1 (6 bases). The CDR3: CASSIRQGRETQYF. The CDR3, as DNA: TGTGCCAGTAGTATAAGGCAGGGGCGGGAGACCCAGTACTTC.